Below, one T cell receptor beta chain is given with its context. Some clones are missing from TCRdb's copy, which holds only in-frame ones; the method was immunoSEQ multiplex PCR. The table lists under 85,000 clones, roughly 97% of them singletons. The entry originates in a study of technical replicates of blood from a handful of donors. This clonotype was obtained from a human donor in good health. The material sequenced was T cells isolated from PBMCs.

The CDR3: CAGRGDRTYEKLFF. The CDR3 region has the DNA TGTGCCGGACGAGGGGACAGAACCTATGAAAAACTGTTTTTT. The chain employs TRBV6-6 and TRBJ1-4; TRBD1 agrees at 7 bases. CDR1 MNHNY and CDR2 SVGAGI come from the germline V gene (reference sequence). The ends lost 11 bases at V and 6 bases at J; junction bases unmatched: 12. This CDR3 is 14 amino acids long.